These T cell receptor beta chains were read from a single sample in a study of Graves' ophthalmopathy and Graves' hyperthyroidism. TCRdb fed the multiplex PCR reads into MiXCR, producing one record per CDR3 protein. The table records about 740,000 distinct CDR3 sequences, around 40% of them present only once. The sample was peripheral blood. The receptors originated from an adult man with Graves' ophthalmopathy. Each CDR3 is given with its conserved first and last residue. Each record gives: V gene, D gene, clone size, CDR3 length, J gene, CDR3 DNA, CDR3 protein. A D gene is named only where the DNA matches it firmly. A row's size may be missing; if present it is once, few, many or a size class.

V gene: TRBV7-2; D gene: .; clone size: few; CDR3 length: 17; J gene: TRBJ1-5; CDR3 DNA: TGTGCCAGCAGCCCCCGGGGTAAAGTTGAGAGCAATCAGCCCCAGCATTTT; CDR3 protein: CASSPRGKVESNQPQHF
V gene: TRBV10-3; D gene: .; clone size: many; CDR3 length: 13; J gene: TRBJ1-1; CDR3 DNA: TGTGCCATCAGTGACAGGGAATGGAGTGAAGCTTTCTTT; CDR3 protein: CAISDREWSEAFF
V gene: TRBV10-2; D gene: .; clone size: .; CDR3 length: 14; J gene: TRBJ1-2; CDR3 DNA: TGTGCCAGCCGTCCTGACCCCTTGGACTATGGCTACACCTTC; CDR3 protein: CASRPDPLDYGYTF
V gene: TRBV15; D gene: .; clone size: many; CDR3 length: 13; J gene: TRBJ1-2; CDR3 DNA: TGTGCCACCAGCAGTGGGGCGGGGAATGGCTACACCTTC; CDR3 protein: CATSSGAGNGYTF
V gene: TRBV10-3; D gene: .; clone size: many; CDR3 length: 13; J gene: TRBJ2-7; CDR3 DNA: TGTGCCACAGCGGAGGGGGGAGACTACGAGCAGTACTTC; CDR3 protein: CATAEGGDYEQYF
V gene: TRBV10-3; D gene: TRBD1; clone size: .; CDR3 length: 16; J gene: TRBJ2-5; CDR3 DNA: TGTGCCAGCAGGCCAGGGGACAGCATATCCCAAGGCCGTGTAAGCTTC; CDR3 protein: CASRPGDSISQGRVSF
V gene: TRBV6-6; D gene: TRBD2; clone size: .; CDR3 length: 16; J gene: TRBJ2-5; CDR3 DNA: TGTGCCAGCAATAGGGTGACTAGCGGGATACAAGAGACCCAGTACTTC; CDR3 protein: CASNRVTSGIQETQYF
V gene: TRBV29-1; D gene: .; clone size: many; CDR3 length: 14; J gene: TRBJ1-1; CDR3 DNA: TGCAGCGTTGAAGAGGTAGGCATGAACACTGAAGCTTTCTTT; CDR3 protein: CSVEEVGMNTEAFF
V gene: TRBV7-2; D gene: .; clone size: many; CDR3 length: 16; J gene: TRBJ1-6; CDR3 DNA: TGTGCCAGCAGCGTCACCCGGGGGGACCCATCTTCACCCCTCCACTTT; CDR3 protein: CASSVTRGDPSSPLHF
V gene: TRBV9; D gene: TRBD1; clone size: many; CDR3 length: 15; J gene: TRBJ2-7; CDR3 DNA: TGTGCCAGCAGCTCAGGGACAGGGAGCACCTACGAGCAGTACTTC; CDR3 protein: CASSSGTGSTYEQYF
V gene: TRBV24-1; D gene: .; clone size: few; CDR3 length: 14; J gene: TRBJ1-5; CDR3 DNA: TGTGCCAGCAGTACATCCCTAGGGGGACAGCCCCAGCATTTT; CDR3 protein: CASSTSLGGQPQHF
V gene: TRBV11-3; D gene: .; clone size: .; CDR3 length: 14; J gene: TRBJ2-7; CDR3 DNA: TGTGCCAGCAGCTTAGGGGCAGAGGGAGGCGAGCAGTACTTC; CDR3 protein: CASSLGAEGGEQYF
V gene: TRBV20-1; D gene: TRBD1; clone size: few; CDR3 length: 13; J gene: TRBJ1-2; CDR3 DNA: TGCAGTGCTAAGGCCAGGGGGCCACATGGCTACACCTTC; CDR3 protein: CSAKARGPHGYTF
V gene: TRBV14; D gene: TRBD2; clone size: many; CDR3 length: 15; J gene: TRBJ2-5; CDR3 DNA: TGTGCCAGCAGCCGCCAGCTAGCGGGGCAGGAGACCCAGTGCTTC; CDR3 protein: CASSRQLAGQETQCF
V gene: TRBV10-3; D gene: .; clone size: many; CDR3 length: 13; J gene: TRBJ1-5; CDR3 DNA: TGTGCCATCAGGACCGGGATGGGTCAGCCCCAGCATTTT; CDR3 protein: CAIRTGMGQPQHF
V gene: TRBV7-6; D gene: .; clone size: many; CDR3 length: 13; J gene: TRBJ2-5; CDR3 DNA: TGTGCCAGCAGCTTACTAGCTACGGAGACCCAGTACTTC; CDR3 protein: CASSLLATETQYF
V gene: TRBV10-2; D gene: .; clone size: .; CDR3 length: 12; J gene: TRBJ2-7; CDR3 DNA: TGCGCCAGCAAGGGGGATAACCACGAGCAGTACTTC; CDR3 protein: CASKGDNHEQYF
V gene: TRBV5-6; D gene: TRBD1; clone size: many; CDR3 length: 13; J gene: TRBJ1-1; CDR3 DNA: TGTGCCAGCAGCAAGACAGGGGGCACTGAAGCTTTCTTT; CDR3 protein: CASSKTGGTEAFF
V gene: TRBV2; D gene: TRBD1; clone size: .; CDR3 length: 15; J gene: TRBJ2-7; CDR3 DNA: TGTGCCAGCAGGGAACCCGGGACAGGGTTGAACGAGCAGTACTTC; CDR3 protein: CASREPGTGLNEQYF
V gene: TRBV24-1; D gene: TRBD1; clone size: once; CDR3 length: 15; J gene: TRBJ1-5; CDR3 DNA: TGTGCCACCAGTGCTAGTGGCAGGGGGGAACAGCCCCAGCATTTT; CDR3 protein: CATSASGRGEQPQHF
V gene: TRBV29-1; D gene: .; clone size: .; CDR3 length: 14; J gene: TRBJ2-7; CDR3 DNA: TGCAGTGAAGGTCGGGGTTGGGGCTCCTACGAGCAGTACTTC; CDR3 protein: CSEGRGWGSYEQYF
V gene: TRBV29-1; D gene: TRBD1; clone size: many; CDR3 length: 14; J gene: TRBJ2-7; CDR3 DNA: TGCAGCGTTGCCGGGACAGGGGTGACCTACGAGCAGTACTTC; CDR3 protein: CSVAGTGVTYEQYF
V gene: TRBV7-2; D gene: .; clone size: many; CDR3 length: 13; J gene: TRBJ1-2; CDR3 DNA: TGTGCCAGCAGCTTCGTACGGGAAAGTGGCTACACCTTC; CDR3 protein: CASSFVRESGYTF